The clone carrying this TCR beta chain was counted once. The data belong to a study of blood T cell repertoires in COVID-19. Turning to the study itself: T cells, B-cell-depleted T cells, or PBMCs provided the cDNA or gDNA that served as material.

Source study methods: Reference gene primer amplification gave estimated nucleated cell counts. Profiled with immunoSEQ multiplex PCR; TCRdb holds only in-frame clones, not every one. V, J and clone size were drawn from that table, and D and trimming were deduced from the DNA. The sample has about 160,000 clones, about 87% seen once. Looked up from germline, CDR1 is MNHEY and CDR2 is SVGAGI. V was trimmed by 7 bases and J by 5 bases, leaving 14 bases between them. This CDR3 spans 13 amino acids. The receptor comes from an older woman who had recovered from COVID-19. The J gene is TRBJ2-5, the V gene TRBV6-5; D might be TRBD2 (6 bases). The sample taken for sequencing was peripheral blood. In nucleotides, the CDR3 is TGTGCCAGCACCAACCTAGGGAGGGAGACCCAGTACTTC. It is translated as CASTNLGRETQYF.